The sequence of this T cell receptor (beta chain) was determined in a study of identical twins (dated by TCRdb to 2016 to 2017). About the full investigation: TCR alpha and beta repertoires from monozygotic twins, unrelated adults of various ages and cord blood were deep-sequenced to test whether fetal clonotypes persist. To rule out contamination, replicate twin experiments were performed at different times with different library preparation protocols. Overall study outcomes, separate from this receptor: Excess twin sharing in beta out-of-frame sequences was weaker because fewer shared sequences lowered the signal-to-noise ratio. Because the same donors could not be followed over many years, the conclusions depended on cross-sectional statistical analysis. Compared with coincidental sharing between unrelated individuals, an excess of low generation-probability sequences was observed among out-of-frame TCR alpha sequences shared between twins. Invariant T cells such as MAIT and iNKT could partly confound zero-insertion analyses, although diverse VJ usage argued against such confounding for most clonotypes. Fewer insertions were carried by abundant cord blood beta clonotypes, a similar but weaker trend appeared in young adult naive repertoires, and no such trend appeared in memory repertoires. Recombination models systematically underestimated out-of-frame TCR alpha sharing in monozygotic twins but agreed with sharing between unrelated individuals.

All donors were healthy Caucasians. Three unrelated non-twin adults were also sequenced: a male aged 18 to 30, a male aged 50 to 60 and a female aged 50 to 60. Miltenyi CD45RO+ enrichment and human naive T-cell isolation kits were used to isolate memory (CD45RO+) and naive T cells from PBMC. The germline V gene specifies SGHRS as CDR1 and YFSETQ as CDR2. The CDR3, from cysteine to phenylalanine, totals 14 residues. Just CDR3 DNA is preserved here, 42 bases in frame from base 1. V and J are trimmed by 5 bases and 4 bases, and the gene matches miss 8 bases of the junction. In regard to this clonotype: The antigen it recognizes is unknown. No per-base quality is available; no much larger clone lies one base away.

To prepare the library, 5' RACE was applied. The run used an Illumina HiSeq 2000. A universal primer binding site was added through template switching, and the final cDNA carried a unique molecular identifier so that TCR cDNA molecules could be counted accurately. Specific primers in the conserved constant-segment region were used to synthesize first-strand cDNA for TCR alpha and beta chains. To control for contamination, every cDNA library carried two barcodes: a SMART-Mk sample barcode plus Illumina barcodes. TruSeq adapter sequences along with Illumina sample barcodes were introduced in two successive PCR steps. The Illumina HiSeq platform was used with custom primers to sequence TCR alpha and beta cDNA libraries. The authors' analysis ran thus. MiGEC processed the raw reads to extract unique molecular identifiers, while MiXCR was used to determine the CDR3 positions. Recombination models were inferred per individual with the repgenHMM and IGoR tools using an EM algorithm. Shared clonotypes were analyzed with the tcR package in R, and sharing was normalized by the product of cloneset sizes. Out-of-frame nonproductive sequences were analyzed to study raw recombination free of thymic and clonal selection effects. TCRdb trimmed the raw reads at Q25, called clones with MiXCR and kept productive beta chains. One record per CDR3 amino acid sequence lists the most common genes and DNA. Here the V and J calls rest on TCRdb's processing, not on the authors' analysis. The sample yields around 340,000 distinct CDR3 sequences; 7% to 9.5% were counted once. Together, the top ten hold over 7% of the sample.

This receptor chain uses TRBV5-1 and TRBJ1-2, and 7 junctional nucleotides match TRBD1. The clonotype comes from a woman aged 50 to 60 in good health. Sequencing was performed on naive T cells sorted from blood. Interpreted using the paper, the cell subset or site label stands for: cells isolated with a human naive T-cell isolation kit. The sequenced DNA: TGCGCCAGCAGTCGAGACAGGGAAGGCTATGGCTACACCTTC. Its protein reads: CASSRDREGYGYTF. The full variable domain, with segments outside the CDR3 supplied by the reference TRBV5-1 and TRBJ1-2 proteins, appears as KAGVTQTPRYLIKTRGQQVTLSCSPISGHRSVSWYQQTPGQGLQFLFEYFSETQRNKGNFPGRFSGRQFSNSRSEMNVSTLELGDSALYLCASSRDREGYGYTFGSGTRLTVV.